Following are 12 T cell receptor beta chains from one sample sequenced in a study of blood T cell repertoires in COVID-19. TCRdb's table, derived via immunoSEQ multiplex PCR, lists solely in-frame clones and lacks some. The sample holds fewer than 300,000 clones, around nine tenths seen once. The sequenced material came from peripheral blood. The receptors shown here come from a woman in her thirties or forties who had recovered from COVID-19.

The chain uses TRBV25-1 and TRBJ1-6, with D perhaps TRBD1 (6 bases). CDR1 and CDR2 (germline): MGHDK, SYGVNS. The ends were cut back, 5 bases at V and 10 bases at J, with 15 bases in the middle. This CDR3 region has 14 residues. CDR3 amino acids: CASSRRGAGSPLHF. The CDR3 bases are TGTGCCAGCAGTCGACGGGGGGCAGGATCACCCCTCCACTTT.

The rearrangement links TRBV30 to TRBJ2-7; D not resolved. V was shortened by 3 bases and J by 6 bases, with 6 bases between the two germline ends. This CDR3 has 10 residues. Germline V gives CDR1 GTSNPN, CDR2 SVGIG (reference sequence). CDR3 bases: TGTGCCTGGAGCGCAGTCGAGCAGTACTTC. Its translation: CAWSAVEQYF.

J is TRBJ1-3 and V is TRBV5-1; 10 bases agree with TRBD1. J gave up 4 bases and V 0 bases, and 7 bases lay outside the gene matches. Germline assignment: CDR1 SGHRS and CDR2 YFSETQ. The CDR3 has 17 amino acids. CDR3 coding DNA: TGCGCCAGCAGCTTGGAAGGGACAGGGGTGTCCGGAAACACCATATATTTT. Its translation: CASSLEGTGVSGNTIYF. Variable domain in full (rest from reference TRBV5-1 and TRBJ1-3): KAGVTQTPRYLIKTRGQQVTLSCSPISGHRSVSWYQQTPGQGLQFLFEYFSETQRNKGNFPGRFSGRQFSNSRSEMNVSTLELGDSALYLCASSLEGTGVSGNTIYFGEGSWLTVV.

The V gene is TRBV7-2, the J gene TRBJ2-1; D is possibly TRBD1 (5 bases). Germline CDR1 reads SGHTA; CDR2 reads FQGNSA. V lost 1 base and J lost 0, with 7 bases in between. This CDR3 spans 15 amino acids. CDR3 sequence: CASSLDQGSYNEQFF. The DNA of the CDR3 is TGTGCCAGCAGCTTAGATCAGGGCTCCTACAATGAGCAGTTCTTC.

This rearrangement joins TRBV5-1 to TRBJ1-3, with a possible D match to TRBD1 (5 bases). Germline loops: CDR1 SGHRS, CDR2 YFSETQ. CDR3 length: 15 amino acids. V shed 3 bases and J shed 6 bases, with 16 bases lying between them. CDR3 nucleotide sequence: TGCGCCAGCAGCTGGGGGGACCGCGAATCAAACACCATATATTTT. Translated: CASSWGDRESNTIYF.

J is TRBJ2-2 and V is TRBV11-3, with 8 nucleotides matching TRBD2. The CDR3 has 14 residues. Germline assignment: CDR1 SGHNT and CDR2 YENEEA. Trimming took 8 bases from V and 3 from J; bases not matched to a gene: 5. CDR3 nucleotide sequence: TGTGCCAGCCAACAAGCGGGGGACACCGGGGAGCTGTTTTTT. Translated, it gives CASQQAGDTGELFF. The whole variable domain, remainder taken from reference TRBV11-3 and TRBJ2-2, is EAGVVQSPRYKIIEKKQPVAFWCNPISGHNTLYWYLQNLGQGPELLIRYENEEAVDDSQLPKDRFSAERLKGVDSTLKIQPAELGDSAVYLCASQQAGDTGELFFGEGSRLTVL.

The chain links TRBV10-3 to TRBJ2-1; TRBD2 might be the D (7 bases). This CDR3 is built from 16 residues. V was cut by 4 bases and J by 3 bases, with 16 bases left in between. Germline V gene lookup returns CDR1 ENHRY and CDR2 SYGVKD. Written as DNA, the CDR3 is TGTGCCATCAGTGCGAAGGGGGAGGGCGGCTACAATGAGCAGTTCTTC. This encodes CAISAKGEGGYNEQFF.

The V and J genes are TRBV9 and TRBJ2-2; D possibly corresponds to TRBD2 (5 bases). This CDR3 spans 15 amino acids. Germline loops: CDR1 SGDLS, CDR2 YYNGEE. V lost 0 bases and J lost 0, with 6 bases in between. The CDR3 DNA is TGTGCCAGCAGCGTAGCAGCGGCGAACACCGGGGAGCTGTTTTTT. This codes for CASSVAAANTGELFF.

The gene calls are TRBV30 and TRBJ2-1, with 11 bases matching TRBD2. CDR1 is GTSNPN and CDR2 is SVGIG in the germline V gene (reference sequence). The CDR3 covers 14 residues. V lost 8 bases and J lost 4; bases outside the gene matches: 7. The CDR3 loop is CARGGTSGYNEQFF. CDR3 nucleotide sequence: TGTGCCCGAGGGGGGACTAGCGGATACAATGAGCAGTTCTTC.

The genes are TRBV11-2 and TRBJ2-7; 11 nucleotides match TRBD1. V gave up 5 bases and J gave up 4 bases; unmatched junction bases: 7. This CDR3 has 15 amino acids. CDR1 SGHAT and CDR2 FQNNGV come from the germline V gene. The CDR3 DNA reads TGTGCCAGCAGCCCCCCCGGGACAGGGGGGTACGAGCAGTACTTC. It is translated as CASSPPGTGGYEQYF.

J is TRBJ2-7 and V is TRBV7-3, with D perhaps matching TRBD1 (5 bases). V lost 5 bases to trimming and J lost 3 bases, with 11 bases between them. Germline CDR1 and CDR2: SGHTA and FQGTGA. This CDR3 comprises 13 residues. CDR3 coding DNA: TGTGCCAGCAGCCTAGGGGTAGACTACGAGCAGTACTTC. Translation gives CASSLGVDYEQYF. The full variable domain, with the rest looked up from reference TRBV7-3 and TRBJ2-7, is GAGVSQTPSNKVTEKGKYVELRCDPISGHTALYWYRQSLGQGPEFLIYFQGTGAADDSGLPNDRFFAVRPEGSVSTLKIQRTERGDSAVYLCASSLGVDYEQYFGPGTRLTVT.

The chain links TRBV27 to TRBJ1-6; 7 bases line up with TRBD1. The CDR3 covers 14 residues. Trimming took 6 bases from V and 7 from J; bases not matched to a gene: 6. CDR1 MNHEY and CDR2 SMNVEV come from the germline V gene (reference sequence). CDR3 DNA sequence: TGTGCCAGCAGACCAGACAGGGTCAATTCACCCCTCCACTTT. Amino acids: CASRPDRVNSPLHF.